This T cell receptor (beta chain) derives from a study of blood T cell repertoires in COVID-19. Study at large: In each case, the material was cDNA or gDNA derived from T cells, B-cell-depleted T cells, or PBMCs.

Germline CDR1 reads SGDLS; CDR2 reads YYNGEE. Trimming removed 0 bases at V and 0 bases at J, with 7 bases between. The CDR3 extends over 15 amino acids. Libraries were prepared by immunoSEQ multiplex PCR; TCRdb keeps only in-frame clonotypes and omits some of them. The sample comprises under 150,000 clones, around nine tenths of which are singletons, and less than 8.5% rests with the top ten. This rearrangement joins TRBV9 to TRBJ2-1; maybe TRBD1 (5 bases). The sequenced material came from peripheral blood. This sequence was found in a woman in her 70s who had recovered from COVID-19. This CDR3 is CASSVDTGSYNEQFF. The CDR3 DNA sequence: TGTGCCAGCAGCGTAGACACAGGCTCCTACAATGAGCAGTTCTTC.